These T cell receptor beta chains were read from a single sample in a study of blood T cell repertoires in COVID-19. Some clones are missing from TCRdb's copy, which holds only in-frame ones; the method was immunoSEQ multiplex PCR. Among 150,000 to 200,000 clones listed, 88% were seen once. Sample: peripheral blood. These receptors all come from a man aged 50 to 59 who had recovered from COVID-19. Each CDR3 is given with its conserved first and last residue. Each record gives: CDR3 protein, J gene, V gene, CDR3 length.

CASSLSTTGGRPREYF,TRBJ2-7,TRBV5-1,16
CSVGSATSGYSSTDTQYF,TRBJ2-3,TRBV29-1,18
CASRWGRGGSTDTQYF,TRBJ2-3,TRBV7-9,16
CASSLSRGTEAFF,TRBJ1-1,TRBV27,13
CASSWDSSYEQYF,TRBJ2-7,TRBV5-1,13
CASSLAGQGDGTGELFF,TRBJ2-2,TRBV5-1,17
CASSEWPGKGDF,TRBJ2-5,TRBV6-1,12
CAITADRGNTEAFF,TRBJ1-1,TRBV10-3,14
CASSQSLAGGFYEQYF,TRBJ2-7,TRBV4-3,16
CASSISGVNTEAFF,TRBJ1-1,TRBV19,14
CASSPQAGGRHEQYF,TRBJ2-7,TRBV7-3,15
CAISPASRTNTEAFF,TRBJ1-1,TRBV10-3,15
CASRKTGTYEQYF,TRBJ2-7,TRBV27,13
CASSQPITGMETQYF,TRBJ2-5,TRBV3-1/TRBV3-2,15
CASSVALDLAQETQYF,TRBJ2-5,TRBV9,16
CASRTGGETQYF,TRBJ2-3,TRBV2,12
CASRTLFNYGYTF,TRBJ1-2,TRBV6-1,13
CAAGRDYTDTQYF,TRBJ2-3,TRBV12-3/TRBV12-4,13
CSVALVPAGNTGELFF,TRBJ2-2,TRBV29-1,16
CASSKTGTISGNTIYF,TRBJ1-3,TRBV21-1,16
CASSAQNTEAFF,TRBJ1-1,TRBV9,12
CASSPPSGRAPDTQYF,TRBJ2-3,TRBV18,16
CASSSTSGTTYIQYF,TRBJ2-4,TRBV5-1,15
CASRLQGAWDTDTQYF,TRBJ2-3,TRBV7-2,16
CASSRQSQETQYF,TRBJ2-5,TRBV10-2,13
CAWSVPRDRGVRGYTF,TRBJ1-2,TRBV30,16
CANRDRIYQPQHF,TRBJ1-5,TRBV18,13